Detailed here is one T cell receptor (beta chain). The germline gives CDR1 SNHLY, CDR2 FYNNEI. The V end lost 1 base, the J end lost 2 bases, and 15 bases lay between the germline ends. The CDR3 runs 16 residues. This table comes from immunoSEQ multiplex PCR, and its TCRdb copy is limited to in-frame clones, with some not included. Here the sample spans 70,000 or so clones, over 85% being singletons. This record comes from a study of control samples from healthy donors and cancer patients. This TCR was sampled from a man in his fifties or sixties with lung cancer. This rearrangement joins TRBV2 to TRBJ2-7; D may be TRBD2 (6 bases). Sequencing was performed on PBMCs. The chain's CDR3 is CASSEGTGGWAYEQYF. CDR3 DNA sequence: TGTGCCAGCAGTGAAGGGACCGGGGGATGGGCCTACGAGCAGTACTTC.